This T cell receptor beta chain was recovered during a study of somatic mutations in cytotoxic T cells in rheumatoid arthritis. Profiled with immunoSEQ multiplex PCR; TCRdb holds only in-frame clones, not every one. The sample consists of roughly 14,000 clones, about four fifths of them appearing once. Germline assignment: CDR1 SQVTM and CDR2 ANQGSEA. Trimming cost V 2 bases and J 3 bases; bases outside gene matches: 3. The CDR3 is 14 residues long. The receptor was derived from an adult with rheumatoid arthritis. V and J are TRBV29-1 and TRBJ2-3; the match to TRBD2 covers 9 bases. The sample comprised CD8+ T cells sorted from blood. The CDR3 bases are TGCAGCGTTGAACCTCTAGCGGGAACAGATACGCAGTATTTT. This gives the protein CSVEPLAGTDTQYF.